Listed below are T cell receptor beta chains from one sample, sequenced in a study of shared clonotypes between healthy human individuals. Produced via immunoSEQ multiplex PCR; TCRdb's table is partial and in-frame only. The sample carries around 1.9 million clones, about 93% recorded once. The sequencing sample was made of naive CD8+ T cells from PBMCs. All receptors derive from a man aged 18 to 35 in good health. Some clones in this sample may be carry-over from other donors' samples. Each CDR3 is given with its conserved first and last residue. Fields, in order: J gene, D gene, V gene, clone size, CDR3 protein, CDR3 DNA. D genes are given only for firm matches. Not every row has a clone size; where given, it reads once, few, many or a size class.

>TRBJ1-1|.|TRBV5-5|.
CASSLEGGTNTEAFF
TGTGCCAGCAGCTTGGAGGGGGGCACGAACACTGAAGCTTTCTTT
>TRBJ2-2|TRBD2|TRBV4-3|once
CASSQDLGWAGEDPNTGELFF
TGCGCCAGCAGCCAAGATCTTGGGTGGGCGGGAGAGGACCCGAACACCGGGGAGCTGTTTTTT
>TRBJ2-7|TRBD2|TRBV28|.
CASSGIAGVGRYEQYF
TGTGCCAGCAGTGGTATAGCGGGAGTTGGCCGCTACGAGCAGTACTTC
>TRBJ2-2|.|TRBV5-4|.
CASSSVTGSRVGYTGELFF
TGTGCCAGCAGCTCAGTAACAGGGTCCCGGGTCGGGTATACCGGGGAGCTGTTTTTT
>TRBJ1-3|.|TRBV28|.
CASSLGGYSGNTIYF
TGTGCCAGCAGTTTGGGGGGGTACTCTGGAAACACCATATATTTT
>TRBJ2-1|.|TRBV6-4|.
CASRATSGPSSYNEQFF
TGTGCCAGCAGAGCAACCAGCGGGCCCAGCTCCTACAATGAGCAGTTCTTC
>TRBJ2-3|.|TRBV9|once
CASSPRTGVDTQYF
TGTGCCAGCAGCCCTCGGACCGGGGTAGATACGCAGTATTTT
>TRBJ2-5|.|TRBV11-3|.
CASSQNPKETQYF
TGTGCCAGCAGCCAGAATCCCAAGGAGACCCAGTACTTC
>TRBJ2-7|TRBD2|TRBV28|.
CASSLRTSGYEQYF
TGTGCCAGCAGTTTGCGGACTAGCGGCTACGAGCAGTACTTC
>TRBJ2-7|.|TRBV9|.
CASSVVSGAGPYEQYF
TGTGCCAGCAGCGTAGTATCAGGGGCTGGACCTTACGAGCAGTACTTC
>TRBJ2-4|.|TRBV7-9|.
CASSLAGQLNIQYF
TGTGCCAGCAGCTTAGCTGGACAGTTAAACATTCAGTACTTC
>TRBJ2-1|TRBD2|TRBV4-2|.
CASSQDLLAENNEQFF
TGTGCCAGCAGCCAAGATCTGCTAGCGGAGAACAATGAGCAGTTCTTC
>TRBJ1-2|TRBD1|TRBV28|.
CASSRDRDGYTF
TGTGCCAGCTCCCGGGACAGAGATGGCTACACCTTC
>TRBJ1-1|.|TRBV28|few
CASKYYEAFF
TGTGCCAGCAAGTACTATGAAGCTTTCTTT
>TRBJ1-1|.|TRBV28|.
CASSRAGTEAFF
TGTGCCAGCAGCAGGGCCGGTACTGAAGCTTTCTTT
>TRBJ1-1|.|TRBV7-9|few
CASSFYSMNTEAFF
TGTGCCAGCAGCTTTTACAGCATGAACACTGAAGCTTTCTTT
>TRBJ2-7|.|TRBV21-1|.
CASSTRQVYEQYF
TGTGCCAGCAGCACCAGACAGGTCTACGAGCAGTACTTC
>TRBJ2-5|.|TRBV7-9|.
CASSLAASPWETQYF
TGTGCCAGCAGCTTAGCGGCGAGCCCCTGGGAGACCCAGTACTTC
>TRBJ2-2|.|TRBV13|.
CASTPRAANTGELFF
TGTGCCAGCACCCCTAGAGCAGCGAACACCGGGGAGCTGTTTTTT
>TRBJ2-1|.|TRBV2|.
CASSLGVLPADEQFF
TGTGCCAGCAGCCTAGGAGTACTCCCCGCGGATGAGCAGTTCTTC
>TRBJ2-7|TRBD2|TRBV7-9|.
CASSLSGRSEQYF
TGTGCCAGCAGCCTAAGCGGGAGGTCCGAGCAGTACTTC
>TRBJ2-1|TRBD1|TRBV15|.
CATSREMDRLGYNEQFF
TGTGCCACCAGCAGGGAAATGGACAGGCTTGGGTACAATGAGCAGTTCTTC
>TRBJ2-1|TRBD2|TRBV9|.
CASSIAGGYNEQFF
TGTGCCAGCAGCATAGCGGGAGGTTACAATGAGCAGTTCTTC
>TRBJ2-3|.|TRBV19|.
CASSMQGNTQYF
TGTGCCAGTAGTATGCAGGGAAATACGCAGTATTTT
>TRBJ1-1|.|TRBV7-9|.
CATNPGAAGTEAFF
TGTGCCACCAACCCGGGGGCAGCGGGGACTGAAGCTTTCTTT
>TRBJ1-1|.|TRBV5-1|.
CASSLTAQLNTEAFF
TGCGCCAGCAGCCTCACGGCACAGTTGAACACTGAAGCTTTCTTT
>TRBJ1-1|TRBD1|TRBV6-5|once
CASSFEGQGGEAFF
TGTGCCAGCTCGTTCGAGGGGCAGGGGGGAGAAGCTTTCTTT
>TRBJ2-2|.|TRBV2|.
CARVQGTGELFF
TGTGCCAGAGTTCAAGGCACCGGGGAGCTGTTTTTT
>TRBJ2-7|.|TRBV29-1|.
CSVEFPRGYEQYF
TGCAGCGTTGAATTCCCCAGGGGTTACGAGCAGTACTTC
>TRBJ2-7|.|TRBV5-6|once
CASSDVLVPEQYF
TGTGCCAGCAGCGACGTGTTGGTTCCCGAGCAGTACTTC
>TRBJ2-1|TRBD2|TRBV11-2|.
CASSLPSGFSYNEQFF
TGTGCCAGCAGCTTGCCTAGCGGATTCTCCTACAATGAGCAGTTCTTC
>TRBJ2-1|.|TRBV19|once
CASSIKNSVAYNEQFF
TGTGCCAGTAGTATAAAGAACTCGGTCGCCTACAATGAGCAGTTCTTC
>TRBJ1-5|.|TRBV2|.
CASSEEVYSNQPQHF
TGTGCCAGCAGTGAAGAGGTTTATAGCAATCAGCCCCAGCATTTT
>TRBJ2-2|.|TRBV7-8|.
CASRPGVANTGELFF
TGTGCCAGCAGACCCGGGGTGGCGAACACCGGGGAGCTGTTTTTT
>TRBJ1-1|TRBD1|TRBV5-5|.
CASMGQGRNTEAFF
TGTGCCTCAATGGGACAGGGTCGGAACACTGAAGCTTTCTTT
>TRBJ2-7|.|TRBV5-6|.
CASSTGLTSHYEQYF
TGTGCCAGCAGCACCGGACTCACATCCCACTACGAGCAGTACTTC
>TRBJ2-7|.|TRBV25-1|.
CASSGDHRDYEQYF
TGTGCCAGCAGTGGGGACCACCGTGACTACGAGCAGTACTTC
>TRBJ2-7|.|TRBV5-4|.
CASSSQGTAHEQYF
TGTGCCAGCAGCTCTCAGGGGACTGCCCACGAGCAGTACTTC
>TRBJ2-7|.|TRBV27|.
CASSTSDYEQYF
TGTGCCAGCAGTACATCGGACTACGAGCAGTACTTC
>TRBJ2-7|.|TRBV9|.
CASSVEESPNEQYF
TGTGCCAGCAGCGTAGAGGAATCCCCCAACGAGCAGTACTTC
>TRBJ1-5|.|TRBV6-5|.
CASRRSGPNQPQHF
TGTGCCAGCAGGAGGAGTGGTCCCAATCAGCCCCAGCATTTT
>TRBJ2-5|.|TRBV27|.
CASSFIDSQETQYF
TGTGCCAGCAGTTTCATAGACAGCCAAGAGACCCAGTACTTC
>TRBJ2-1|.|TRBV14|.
CASSHDRDYYNEQFF
TGTGCCAGCAGCCATGACAGGGACTATTACAATGAGCAGTTCTTC
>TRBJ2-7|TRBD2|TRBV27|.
CASSLTSGSSYEQYF
TGTGCCAGCAGTTTAACTAGCGGGAGCTCCTACGAGCAGTACTTC
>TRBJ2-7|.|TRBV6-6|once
CASTFGRQEQYF
TGTGCCAGCACCTTTGGGAGGCAAGAGCAGTACTTC
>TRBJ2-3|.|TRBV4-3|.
CASSQDNRVSDTQYF
TGCGCCAGCAGCCAAGATAACAGGGTATCAGATACGCAGTATTTT
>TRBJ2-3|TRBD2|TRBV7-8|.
CASSYDPGTSGRNTDTQYF
TGTGCCAGCAGTTACGATCCGGGGACTAGCGGGAGGAATACAGATACGCAGTATTTT